This TCR beta chain was identified in a study of blood T cell repertoires in COVID-19. Looking at the study overall: The samples span acute and convalescent COVID-19 from the United States, Italy and Spain. Nucleic acid was either cDNA or gDNA, and it came from T cells, B-cell-depleted T cells, or PBMCs.

Trimming left V 4 bases short and J 4 bases short, with 10 bases between. Looked up from germline, CDR1 is MGHRA and CDR2 is YSYEKL. The CDR3 is made up of 13 amino acids. Under the authors' procedure: Using reference gene primer amplification, nucleated cell counts were estimated. Assay used: immunoSEQ multiplex PCR; TCRdb lists only in-frame clones, some missing. Clone size and V and J calls were adopted from that table, with D and trimming inferred from the DNA. The data show 150,000 to 200,000 clones, about 85% seen once. The V and J genes are TRBV4-1 and TRBJ1-2, with a tentative D call TRBD1 (5 bases). The sequence was collected from a man younger than 35 with acute or convalescent COVID-19. The sample consisted of peripheral blood. In DNA, the CDR3 is TGCGCCAGCAGCCGATACGACAGCTATGGCTACACCTTC. Translation gives CASSRYDSYGYTF.